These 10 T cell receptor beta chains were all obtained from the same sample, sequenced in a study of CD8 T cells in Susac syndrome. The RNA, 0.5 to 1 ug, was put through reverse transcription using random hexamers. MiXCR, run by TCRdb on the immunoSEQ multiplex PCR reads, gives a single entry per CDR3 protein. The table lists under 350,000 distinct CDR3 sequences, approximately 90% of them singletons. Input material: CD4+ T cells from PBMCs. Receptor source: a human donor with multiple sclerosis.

CDR3 nucleotides: TGTGCCAGCTCCGCAAGGTGGGGCTCCTACGAGCAGTACTTC. Translation: CASSARWGSYEQYF. The rearrangement links TRBV2 to TRBJ2-7; D uncertain. CDR3 length equals 14 residues. The germline V gene encodes CDR1 SNHLY and CDR2 FYNNEI. Trimming shortened V by 8 bases and J by 0 bases, and 14 bases separated the two germline ends.

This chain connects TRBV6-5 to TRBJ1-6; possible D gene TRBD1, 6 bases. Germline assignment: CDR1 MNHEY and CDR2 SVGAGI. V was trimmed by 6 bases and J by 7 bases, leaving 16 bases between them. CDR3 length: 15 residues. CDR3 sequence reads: CASRALDSPNSPLHF. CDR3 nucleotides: TGTGCCAGCAGGGCCTTGGACAGCCCGAATTCACCCCTCCACTTT.

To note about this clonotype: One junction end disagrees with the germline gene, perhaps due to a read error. CDR3 amino acids: CATATSTEAFF. The CDR3 coding sequence is TGCGCGACAGCCACGTCAACTGAAGCTTTCTTT. The chain links TRBV12-3 or TRBV12-4 to TRBJ1-1, with D possibly matching TRBD1 (5 bases). This CDR3 is built from 11 residues.

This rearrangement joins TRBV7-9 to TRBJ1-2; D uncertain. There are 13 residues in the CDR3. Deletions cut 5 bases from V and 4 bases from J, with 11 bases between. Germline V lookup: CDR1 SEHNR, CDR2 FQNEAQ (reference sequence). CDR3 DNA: TGTGCCAGCAGCACCGACGTTGGCTATGGCTACACCTTC. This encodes CASSTDVGYGYTF.

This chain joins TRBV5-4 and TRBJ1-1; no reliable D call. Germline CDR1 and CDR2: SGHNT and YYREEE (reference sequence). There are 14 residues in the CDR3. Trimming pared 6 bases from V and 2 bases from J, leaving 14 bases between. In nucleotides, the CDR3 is TGTGCCAGCACCCGGCCGGGCGGTAACACTGAAGCTTTCTTT. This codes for CASTRPGGNTEAFF.

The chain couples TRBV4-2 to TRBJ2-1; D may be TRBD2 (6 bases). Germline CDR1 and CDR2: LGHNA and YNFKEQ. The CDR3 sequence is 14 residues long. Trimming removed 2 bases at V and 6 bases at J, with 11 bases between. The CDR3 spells CASSQPDYFNEQFF. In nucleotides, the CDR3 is TGTGCCAGCAGCCAACCGGACTACTTCAATGAGCAGTTCTTC.

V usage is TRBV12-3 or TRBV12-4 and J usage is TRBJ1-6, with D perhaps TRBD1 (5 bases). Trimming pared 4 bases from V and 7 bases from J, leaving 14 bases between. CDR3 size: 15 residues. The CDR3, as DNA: TGTGCCAGCAGTTGGGACCGAAAGTTGAATTCACCCCTCCACTTT. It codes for CASSWDRKLNSPLHF.

The DNA for the CDR3 is TGTGCCAGCTCACCAAGGCAGGACCTCGAGCAGTACTTC. Translated: CASSPRQDLEQYF. The rearrangement links TRBV18 to TRBJ2-7; D remains unclear. CDR1 and CDR2 (germline): KGHSH, LQKENI. This CDR3 is 13 amino acids long. Trimming shortened V by 2 bases and J by 6 bases, and 11 bases separated the two germline ends.

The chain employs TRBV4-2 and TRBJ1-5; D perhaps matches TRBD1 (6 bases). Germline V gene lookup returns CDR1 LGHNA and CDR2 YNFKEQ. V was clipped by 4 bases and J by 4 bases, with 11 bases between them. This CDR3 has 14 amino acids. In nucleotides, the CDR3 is TGTGCCAGCAGCCCAACGGACAGAAATCAGCCCCAGCATTTT. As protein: CASSPTDRNQPQHF.

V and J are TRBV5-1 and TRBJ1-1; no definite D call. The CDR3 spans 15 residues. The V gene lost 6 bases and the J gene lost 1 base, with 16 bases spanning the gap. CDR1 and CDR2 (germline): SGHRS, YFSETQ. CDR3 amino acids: CASTIRPSRNTEAFF. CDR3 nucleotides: TGCGCCAGCACCATTCGACCCTCACGGAACACTGAAGCTTTCTTT.